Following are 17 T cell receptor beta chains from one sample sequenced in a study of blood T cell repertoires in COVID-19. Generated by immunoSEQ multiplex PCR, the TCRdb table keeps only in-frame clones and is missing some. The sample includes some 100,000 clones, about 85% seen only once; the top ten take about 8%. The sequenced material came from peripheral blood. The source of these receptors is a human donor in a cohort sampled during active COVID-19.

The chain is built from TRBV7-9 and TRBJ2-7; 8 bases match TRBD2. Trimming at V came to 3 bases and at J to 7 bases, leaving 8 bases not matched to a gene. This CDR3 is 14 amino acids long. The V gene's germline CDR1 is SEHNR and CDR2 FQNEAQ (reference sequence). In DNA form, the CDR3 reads TGTGCCAGCAGCTTGTCCGGGGGGGCGAAAGAGCAGTACTTC. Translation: CASSLSGGAKEQYF.

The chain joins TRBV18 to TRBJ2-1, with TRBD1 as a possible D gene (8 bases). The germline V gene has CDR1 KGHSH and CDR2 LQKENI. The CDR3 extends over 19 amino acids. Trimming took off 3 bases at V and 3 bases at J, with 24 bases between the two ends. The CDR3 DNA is TGTGCCAGCTCACCGGACAGGGTGGGGCTAGCGGCCCACTACAATGAGCAGTTCTTC. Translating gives CASSPDRVGLAAHYNEQFF.

The CDR3 nucleotides are TGTGCCAGCAGCTTGGAACTGGATGGCTACACCTTC. Amino acid sequence: CASSLELDGYTF. V is TRBV5-4 and J is TRBJ1-2; no reliable D call. Per the germline V gene, CDR1 is SGHNT and CDR2 is YYREEE (reference sequence). The V end was cut by 0 bases, the J end by 6 bases, with 6 bases between. This CDR3 spans 12 amino acids.

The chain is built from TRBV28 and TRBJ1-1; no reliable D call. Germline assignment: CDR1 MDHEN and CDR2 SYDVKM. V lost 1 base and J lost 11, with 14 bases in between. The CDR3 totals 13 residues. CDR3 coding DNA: TGTGCCAGCAGTTTATCCCCGCCAGTATACGCTTTCTTT. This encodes CASSLSPPVYAFF.

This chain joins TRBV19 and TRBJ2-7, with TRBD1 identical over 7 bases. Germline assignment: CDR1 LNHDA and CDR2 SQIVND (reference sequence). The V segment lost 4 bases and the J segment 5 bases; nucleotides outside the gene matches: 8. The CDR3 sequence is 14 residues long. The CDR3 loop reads CASSRGQASNEQYF. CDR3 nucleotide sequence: TGTGCCAGTAGTAGAGGACAGGCCTCAAACGAGCAGTACTTC.

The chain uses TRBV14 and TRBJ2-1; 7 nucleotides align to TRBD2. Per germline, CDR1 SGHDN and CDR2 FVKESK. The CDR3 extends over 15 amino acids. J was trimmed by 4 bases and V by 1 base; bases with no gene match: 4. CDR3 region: CASSQAASGYNEQFF. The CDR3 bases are TGTGCCAGCAGCCAAGCTGCTAGCGGATACAATGAGCAGTTCTTC. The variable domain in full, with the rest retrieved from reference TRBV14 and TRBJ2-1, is EAGVTQFPSHSVIEKGQTVTLRCDPISGHDNLYWYRRVMGKEIKFLLHFVKESKQDESGMPNNRFLAERTGGTYSTLKVQPAELEDSGVYFCASSQAASGYNEQFFGPGTRLTVL.

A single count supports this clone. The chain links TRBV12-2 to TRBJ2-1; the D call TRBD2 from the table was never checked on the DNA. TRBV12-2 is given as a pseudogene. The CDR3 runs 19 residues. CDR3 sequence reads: CASRLDRLAVPSSYNEQFF. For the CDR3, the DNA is TGTGCAAGTCGCTTAGATCGGCTAGCGGTTCCGAGCTCCTACAATGAGCAGTTCTTC.

This CDR3 is CASSMQGRGNTIYF. The CDR3 nucleotides read TGCGCCAGCAGCATGCAGGGTAGAGGAAACACCATATATTTT. V gene TRBV5-1 combines with J gene TRBJ1-3, with D maybe TRBD1 (5 bases). Per the germline V gene, CDR1 is SGHRS and CDR2 is YFSETQ. This CDR3 is 14 amino acids long. Trimming took 4 bases from V and 4 from J, leaving 12 bases between them.

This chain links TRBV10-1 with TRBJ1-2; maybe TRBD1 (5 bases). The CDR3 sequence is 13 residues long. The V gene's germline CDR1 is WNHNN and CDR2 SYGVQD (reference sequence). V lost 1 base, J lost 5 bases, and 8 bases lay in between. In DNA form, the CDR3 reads TGCGCCAGCAGTGAGTACCGGACATATGGCTACACCTTC. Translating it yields CASSEYRTYGYTF.

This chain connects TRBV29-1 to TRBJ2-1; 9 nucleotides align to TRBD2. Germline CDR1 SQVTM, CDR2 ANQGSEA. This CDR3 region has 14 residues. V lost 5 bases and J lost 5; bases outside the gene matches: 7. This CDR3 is CSVCTSGRHNEQFF. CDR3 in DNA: TGCAGCGTTTGCACTAGCGGGCGACACAATGAGCAGTTCTTC.

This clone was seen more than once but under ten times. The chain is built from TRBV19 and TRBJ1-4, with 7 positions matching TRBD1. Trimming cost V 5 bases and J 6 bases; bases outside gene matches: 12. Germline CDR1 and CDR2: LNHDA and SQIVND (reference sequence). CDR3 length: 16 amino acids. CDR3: CASSFGQVGTDEKLFF. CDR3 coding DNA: TGTGCCAGTAGTTTTGGTCAGGTCGGGACAGATGAAAAACTGTTTTTT.

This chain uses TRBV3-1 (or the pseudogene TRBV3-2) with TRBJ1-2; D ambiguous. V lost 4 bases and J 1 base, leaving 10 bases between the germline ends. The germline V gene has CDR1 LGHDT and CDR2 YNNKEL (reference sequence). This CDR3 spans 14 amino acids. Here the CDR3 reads CASSLTAGNYGYTF. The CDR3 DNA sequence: TGTGCCAGCAGCCTGACGGCGGGTAACTATGGCTACACCTTC.

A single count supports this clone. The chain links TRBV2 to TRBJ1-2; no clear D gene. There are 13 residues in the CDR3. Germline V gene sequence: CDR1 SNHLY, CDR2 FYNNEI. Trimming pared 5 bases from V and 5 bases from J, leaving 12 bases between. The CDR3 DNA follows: TGTGCCAGCAGTAGCGGAGGAGGGTATGGCTACACCTTC. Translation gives CASSSGGGYGYTF.

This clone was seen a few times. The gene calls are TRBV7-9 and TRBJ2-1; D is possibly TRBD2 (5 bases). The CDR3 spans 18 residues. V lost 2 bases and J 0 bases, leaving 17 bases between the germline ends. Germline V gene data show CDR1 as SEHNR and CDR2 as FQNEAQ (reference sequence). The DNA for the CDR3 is TGTGCCAGCAGCTTACCGACTACCCCCCTTAGCTCCTACAATGAGCAGTTCTTC. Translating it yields CASSLPTTPLSSYNEQFF.

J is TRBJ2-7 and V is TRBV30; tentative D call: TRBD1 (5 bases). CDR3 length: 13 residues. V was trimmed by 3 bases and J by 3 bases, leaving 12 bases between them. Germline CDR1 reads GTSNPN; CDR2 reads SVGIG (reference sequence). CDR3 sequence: CAWRGPANYEQYF. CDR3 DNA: TGTGCCTGGAGGGGGCCGGCTAACTACGAGCAGTACTTC.

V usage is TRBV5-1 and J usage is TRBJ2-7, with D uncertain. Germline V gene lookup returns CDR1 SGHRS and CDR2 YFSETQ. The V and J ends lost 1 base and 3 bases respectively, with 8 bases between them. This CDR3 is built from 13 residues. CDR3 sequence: CASSLSGYYEQYF. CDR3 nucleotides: TGCGCCAGCAGCTTGTCCGGGTACTACGAGCAGTACTTC.

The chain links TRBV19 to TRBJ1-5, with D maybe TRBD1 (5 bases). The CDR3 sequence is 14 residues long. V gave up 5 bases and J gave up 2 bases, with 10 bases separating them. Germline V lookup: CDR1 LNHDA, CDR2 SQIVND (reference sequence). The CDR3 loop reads CASSGGLGNQPQHF. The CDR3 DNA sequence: TGTGCCAGTAGTGGGGGGTTGGGCAATCAGCCCCAGCATTTT. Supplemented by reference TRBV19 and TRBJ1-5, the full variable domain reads DGGITQSPKYLFRKEGQNVTLSCEQNLNHDAMYWYRQDPGQGLRLIYYSQIVNDFQKGDIAEGYSVSREKKESFPLTVTSAQKNPTAFYLCASSGGLGNQPQHFGDGTRLSIL.